This is a list of T cell receptor beta chains from one sample in a study of T cell repertoires and Cas9 in healthy adults. The assay was immunoSEQ multiplex PCR, and TCRdb's table has in-frame clones only and misses some. The table has tens of thousands of clones, around 92% seen once; the top ten hold about 0.9%. Sequenced material: CD4+ effector T cells (CD127+, CD25-, CD137-, CD154-) from PBMCs; culture status not recorded. Source of these receptors: a human donor in good health. Both conserved end residues are part of each CDR3. Fields, in order: clone size, J gene, CDR3 length, V gene, D gene, CDR3 protein, CDR3 DNA. A D gene is named only where the DNA matches it firmly. Expanded clones get a size class; other rows say once, few or many, or leave the size out.

>once|TRBJ1-1|15|TRBV10-3|TRBD1
CAISDSKGARTEAFF
TGTGCCATCAGTGATTCGAAGGGGGCGCGGACTGAAGCTTTCTTT
>.|TRBJ2-7|14|TRBV6-1|TRBD1
CASSEEEQGIKQYF
TGTGCCAGCAGTGAAGAGGAACAGGGGATAAAGCAGTACTTC
>.|TRBJ1-1|12|TRBV19|.
CASSTRRTEAFF
TGTGCCAGTAGTACGCGACGGACTGAAGCTTTCTTT
>.|TRBJ1-1|14|TRBV30|TRBD1
CAWRGPTGVTEAFF
TGTGCCTGGAGGGGACCAACAGGGGTCACTGAAGCTTTCTTT
>.|TRBJ2-3|14|TRBV18|.
CASSRAGITDTQYF
TGTGCCAGCTCACGGGCGGGGATCACAGATACGCAGTATTTT
>.|TRBJ1-2|13|TRBV6-5|TRBD1
CASSSGTGWGYTF
TGTGCCAGCAGCTCTGGGACAGGGTGGGGCTACACCTTC
>once|TRBJ1-2|14|TRBV6-1|TRBD1
CASTRTGGLYGYTF
TGTGCCAGCACTCGGACAGGGGGCCTCTATGGCTACACCTTC
>.|TRBJ1-5|14|TRBV11-2|.
CASSEIGSNQPQHF
TGTGCCAGCAGCGAAATTGGGAGCAATCAGCCCCAGCATTTT
>.|TRBJ1-2|13|TRBV19|.
CASSIGRDYGYTF
TGTGCCAGTAGTATCGGGAGGGACTATGGCTACACCTTC
>.|TRBJ2-5|15|TRBV18|.
CASSPSGLGEETQYF
TGTGCCAGCTCACCATCCGGCCTAGGGGAAGAGACCCAGTACTTC
>.|TRBJ2-7|12|TRBV6-5|TRBD1
CAGGQGAGEQYF
TGTGCCGGTGGACAGGGGGCGGGGGAGCAGTACTTC
>.|TRBJ2-3|17|TRBV28|.
CASSSPYLLGSTDTQYF
TGTGCCAGCAGTTCCCCGTACCTTTTAGGTAGCACAGATACGCAGTATTTT
>.|TRBJ2-5|17|TRBV5-1|.
CASSLGDHPGYQETQYF
TGCGCCAGCAGCTTGGGGGACCACCCAGGGTACCAAGAGACCCAGTACTTC
>.|TRBJ2-7|18|TRBV5-1|TRBD1
CASSIKPGQAIHSYEQYF
TGCGCCAGCAGCATTAAGCCGGGACAGGCTATTCACTCCTACGAGCAGTACTTC
>.|TRBJ1-2|14|TRBV9|.
CASSVDGGISGYTF
TGTGCCAGCAGCGTAGACGGGGGGATAAGTGGCTACACCTTC
>.|TRBJ1-5|14|TRBV7-2|.
CASSPADRNQPQHF
TGTGCCAGCAGTCCTGCAGACAGAAATCAGCCCCAGCATTTT
>.|TRBJ1-2|15|TRBV7-2|TRBD1
CASSLKQRQGYGYTF
TGTGCCAGCAGCTTGAAACAGAGACAGGGGTATGGCTACACCTTC